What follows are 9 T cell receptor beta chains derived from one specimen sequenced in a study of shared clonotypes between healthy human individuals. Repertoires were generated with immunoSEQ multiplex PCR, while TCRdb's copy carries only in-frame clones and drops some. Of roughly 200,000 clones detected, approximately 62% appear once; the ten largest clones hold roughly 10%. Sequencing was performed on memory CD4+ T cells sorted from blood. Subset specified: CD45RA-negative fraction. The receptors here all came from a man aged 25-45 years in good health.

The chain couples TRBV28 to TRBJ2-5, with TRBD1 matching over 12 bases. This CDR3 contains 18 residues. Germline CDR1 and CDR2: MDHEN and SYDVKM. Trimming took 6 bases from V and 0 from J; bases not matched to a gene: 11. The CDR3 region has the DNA TGTGCCAGCAGGTCGGGACAGGGGGCGTCAACGTACCAAGAGACCCAGTACTTC. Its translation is CASRSGQGASTYQETQYF.

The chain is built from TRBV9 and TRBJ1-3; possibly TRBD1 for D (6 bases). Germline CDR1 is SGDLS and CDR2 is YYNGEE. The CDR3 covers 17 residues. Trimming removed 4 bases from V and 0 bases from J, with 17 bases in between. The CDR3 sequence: CASSSGGPGSSGNTIYF. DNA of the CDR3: TGTGCCAGCAGCTCCGGGGGGCCGGGAAGCTCTGGAAACACCATATATTTT.

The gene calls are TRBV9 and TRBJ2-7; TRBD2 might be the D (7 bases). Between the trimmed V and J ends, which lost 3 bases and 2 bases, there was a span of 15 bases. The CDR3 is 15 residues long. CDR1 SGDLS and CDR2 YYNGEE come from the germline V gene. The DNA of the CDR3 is TGTGCCAGCAGCGAGGGGGGGGGAGCGACCTACGAGCAGTACTTC. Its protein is CASSEGGGATYEQYF. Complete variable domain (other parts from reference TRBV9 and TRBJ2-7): DSGVTQTPKHLITATGQRVTLRCSPRSGDLSVYWYQQSLDQGLQFLIQYYNGEERAKGNILERFSAQQFPDLHSELNLSSLELGDSALYFCASSEGGGATYEQYFGPGTRLTVT.

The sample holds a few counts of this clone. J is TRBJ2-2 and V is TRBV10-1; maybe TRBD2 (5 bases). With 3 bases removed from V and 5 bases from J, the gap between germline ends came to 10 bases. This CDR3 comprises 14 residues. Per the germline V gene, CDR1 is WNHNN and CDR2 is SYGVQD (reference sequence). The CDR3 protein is CASSDTGETGELFF. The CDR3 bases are TGCGCCAGCAGTGACACCGGGGAAACCGGGGAGCTGTTTTTT.

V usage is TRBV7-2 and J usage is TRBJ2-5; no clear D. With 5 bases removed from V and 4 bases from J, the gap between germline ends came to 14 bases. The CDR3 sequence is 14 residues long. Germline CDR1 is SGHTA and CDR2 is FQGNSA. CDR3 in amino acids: CASSPGPSGETQYF. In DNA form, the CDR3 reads TGTGCCAGCAGCCCTGGCCCATCGGGAGAGACCCAGTACTTC.

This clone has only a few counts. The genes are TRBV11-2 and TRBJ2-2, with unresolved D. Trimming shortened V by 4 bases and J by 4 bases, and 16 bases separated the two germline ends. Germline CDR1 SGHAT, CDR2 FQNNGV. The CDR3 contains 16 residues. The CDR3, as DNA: TGTGCCAGCAGCTCCGGTTTAAGTTTGGGCACCGGGGAGCTGTTTTTT. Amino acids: CASSSGLSLGTGELFF.

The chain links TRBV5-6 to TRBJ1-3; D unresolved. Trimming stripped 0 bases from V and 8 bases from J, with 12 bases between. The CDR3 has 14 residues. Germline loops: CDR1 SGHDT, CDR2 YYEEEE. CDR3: CASSLGTRRDTIYF. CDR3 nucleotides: TGTGCCAGCAGCTTGGGCACCAGGAGGGACACCATATATTTT. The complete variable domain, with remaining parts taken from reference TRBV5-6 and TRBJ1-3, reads DAGVTQSPTHLIKTRGQQVTLRCSPKSGHDTVSWYQQALGQGPQFIFQYYEEEERQRGNFPDRFSGHQFPNYSSELNVNALLLGDSALYLCASSLGTRRDTIYFGEGSWLTVV.

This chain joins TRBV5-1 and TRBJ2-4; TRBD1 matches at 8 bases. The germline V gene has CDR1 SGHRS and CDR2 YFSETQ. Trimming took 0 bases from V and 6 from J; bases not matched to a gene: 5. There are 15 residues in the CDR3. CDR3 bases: TGCGCCAGCAGCTTGGTTGGGACAGGTCTAAACATTCAGTACTTC. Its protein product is CASSLVGTGLNIQYF.

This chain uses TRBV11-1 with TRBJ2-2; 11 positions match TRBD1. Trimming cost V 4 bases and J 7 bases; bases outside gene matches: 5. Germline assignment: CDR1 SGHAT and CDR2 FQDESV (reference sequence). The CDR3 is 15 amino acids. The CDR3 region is CASSSDRGRGGELFF. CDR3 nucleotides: TGTGCCAGCAGCTCGGACAGGGGGCGAGGCGGGGAGCTGTTTTTT.